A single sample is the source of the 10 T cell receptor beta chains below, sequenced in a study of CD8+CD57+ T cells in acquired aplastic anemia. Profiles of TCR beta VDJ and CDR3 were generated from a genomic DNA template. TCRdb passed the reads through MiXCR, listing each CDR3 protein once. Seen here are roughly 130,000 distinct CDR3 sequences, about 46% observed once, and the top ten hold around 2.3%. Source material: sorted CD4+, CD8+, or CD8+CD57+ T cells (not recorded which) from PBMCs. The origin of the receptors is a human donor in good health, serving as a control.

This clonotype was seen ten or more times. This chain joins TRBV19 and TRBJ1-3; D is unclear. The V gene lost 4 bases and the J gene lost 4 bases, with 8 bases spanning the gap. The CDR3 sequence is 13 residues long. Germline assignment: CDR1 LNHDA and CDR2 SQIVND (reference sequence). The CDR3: CASSRALGNTIYF. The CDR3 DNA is TGTGCCAGTAGTAGGGCCCTGGGAAACACCATATATTTT.

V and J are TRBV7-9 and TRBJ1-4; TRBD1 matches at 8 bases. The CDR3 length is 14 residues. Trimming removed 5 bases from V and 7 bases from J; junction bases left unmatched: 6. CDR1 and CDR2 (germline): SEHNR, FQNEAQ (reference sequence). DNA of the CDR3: TGTGCCAGCAGCCCACGGGACAGGACTGAAAAACTGTTTTTT. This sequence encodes CASSPRDRTEKLFF.

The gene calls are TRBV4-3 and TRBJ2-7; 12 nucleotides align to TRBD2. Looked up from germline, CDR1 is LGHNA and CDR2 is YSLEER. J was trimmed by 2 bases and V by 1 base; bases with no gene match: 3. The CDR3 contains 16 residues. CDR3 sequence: CASSQGRLAGAYEQYF. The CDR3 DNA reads TGCGCCAGCAGCCAAGGAAGACTAGCGGGGGCCTACGAGCAGTACTTC.

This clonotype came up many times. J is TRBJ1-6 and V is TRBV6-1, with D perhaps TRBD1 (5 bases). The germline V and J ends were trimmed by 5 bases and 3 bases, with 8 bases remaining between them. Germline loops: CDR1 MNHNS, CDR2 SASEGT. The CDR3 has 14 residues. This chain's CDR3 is CASSRGDYNSPLHF. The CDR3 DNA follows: TGTGCCAGCAGTCGAGGGGACTATAATTCACCCCTCCACTTT.

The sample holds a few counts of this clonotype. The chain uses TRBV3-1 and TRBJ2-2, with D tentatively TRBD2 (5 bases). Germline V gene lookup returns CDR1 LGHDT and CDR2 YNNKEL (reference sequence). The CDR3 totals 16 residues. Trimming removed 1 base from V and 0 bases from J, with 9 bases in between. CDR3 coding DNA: TGTGCCAGCAGCCAAGCAGCGGCCGCGAACACCGGGGAGCTGTTTTTT. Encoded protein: CASSQAAAANTGELFF.

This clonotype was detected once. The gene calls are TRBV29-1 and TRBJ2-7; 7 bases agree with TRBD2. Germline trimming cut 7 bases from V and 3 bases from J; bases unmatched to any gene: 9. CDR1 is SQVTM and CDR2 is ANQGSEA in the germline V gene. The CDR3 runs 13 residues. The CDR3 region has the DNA TGCAGCGGCGCCGGTGGGGGGGACTACGAGCAGTACTTC. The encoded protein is CSGAGGGDYEQYF.

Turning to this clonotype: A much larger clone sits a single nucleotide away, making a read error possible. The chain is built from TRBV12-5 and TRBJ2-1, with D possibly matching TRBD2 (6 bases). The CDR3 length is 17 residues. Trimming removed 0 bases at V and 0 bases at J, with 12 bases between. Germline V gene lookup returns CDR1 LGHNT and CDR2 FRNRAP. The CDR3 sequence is CASGLVWGVRSYNEQFF. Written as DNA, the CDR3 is TGTGCTAGTGGTTTGGTGTGGGGGGTCCGCTCCTACAATGAGCAGTTCTTC.

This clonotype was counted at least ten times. In DNA, the CDR3 is TGTGCCAGCAGTCGGGAAGGGGGTCTGAACACCGGGGAGCTGTTTTTT. This codes for CASSREGGLNTGELFF. The chain has TRBV12-3 or TRBV12-4 and TRBJ2-2; possibly TRBD1 for D (6 bases). The V end lost 5 bases, the J end lost 1 base, and 14 bases lay between the germline ends. The CDR3 loop spans 16 amino acids.

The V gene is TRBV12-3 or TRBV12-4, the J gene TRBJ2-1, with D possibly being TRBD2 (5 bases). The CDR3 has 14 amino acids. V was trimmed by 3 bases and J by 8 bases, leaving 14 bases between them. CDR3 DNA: TGTGCCAGCAGTTTCTCCGGGAATAGGGATGAGCAGTTCTTC. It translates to CASSFSGNRDEQFF.

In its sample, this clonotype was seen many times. Here the CDR3 reads CASRALANSNEQYF. CDR3 nucleotide sequence: TGTGCCAGCCGAGCCCTAGCGAATTCCAACGAGCAGTACTTC. The chain combines TRBV6-1 with TRBJ2-7; D is possibly TRBD2 (6 bases). V lost 8 bases and J lost 5, with 19 bases in between. This CDR3 has 14 amino acids. From germline, CDR1 is MNHNS and CDR2 SASEGT.